This T cell receptor beta chain originates from a study of CD8+ T cells in alopecia areata. Once RNA had been extracted, it was reverse transcribed into cDNA to act as the sequencing template. Sequencing was performed with immunoSEQ multiplex PCR; in TCRdb, only in-frame clones are kept and a portion is missing. The sample consists of 150,000 or so clones, more than 75% of them appearing once. CDR3 length equals 15 residues. CDR1 is SGHAT and CDR2 is FQDESV in the germline V gene (reference sequence). V shed 5 bases and J 3 bases; nucleotides not matched to a gene: 7. The sample in question was CD8+ T cells sorted from blood, obtained at week 0. The sequence came from a human donor with alopecia areata. This chain joins TRBV11-1 and TRBJ2-1, with 7 bases aligning to TRBD2. This chain's CDR3 is CASSHHLADYNEQFF. The CDR3 DNA follows: TGTGCCAGCAGCCACCACCTAGCGGACTACAATGAGCAGTTCTTC.